These T cell receptor beta chains were read from a single sample in a study of blood T cell repertoires in COVID-19. Assay: immunoSEQ multiplex PCR; the TCRdb copy retains only in-frame clones and omits some. The table shows roughly 300,000 clones, with about 82% occurring only once. The sequenced sample consisted of peripheral blood. The receptors here all came from a human donor in a cohort sampled during active COVID-19. Both conserved end residues are part of each CDR3. Each record gives: V gene, clone size, D gene, J gene, CDR3 DNA, CDR3 protein. D genes are given only for firm matches. Expanded clones get a size class; other rows say once, few or many, or leave the size out.

v_call: TRBV12-5
clone_size: .
d_call: TRBD1
j_call: TRBJ1-4
cdr3_nt: TGTGCTAGTGCCCGGTACAGGGGGAAGGCGAAACTGTTTTTT
cdr3_aa: CASARYRGKAKLFF

v_call: TRBV5-1
clone_size: .
d_call: .
j_call: TRBJ2-1
cdr3_nt: TGCGCCAGCAGCTTGGAGCGACCGTCGAGCGCCTACAATGAGCAGTTCTTC
cdr3_aa: CASSLERPSSAYNEQFF

v_call: TRBV7-3
clone_size: .
d_call: .
j_call: TRBJ2-3
cdr3_nt: TGTGCCAGCAGCTTAAACGGGTTCGGTACGCAGTATTTT
cdr3_aa: CASSLNGFGTQYF

v_call: TRBV27
clone_size: .
d_call: .
j_call: TRBJ1-1
cdr3_nt: TGTGCCAGCAGGACATGGACAAAAATGAACACTGAAGCTTTCTTT
cdr3_aa: CASRTWTKMNTEAFF

v_call: TRBV30
clone_size: .
d_call: .
j_call: TRBJ1-2
cdr3_nt: TGTGCCTGGAGTGTACCCGAGGGGGTCTATGGCTACACCTTC
cdr3_aa: CAWSVPEGVYGYTF

v_call: TRBV29-1
clone_size: .
d_call: .
j_call: TRBJ1-2
cdr3_nt: TGCAGCGTTGACCGATCAGCGGGTAGCTATGGCTACACCTTC
cdr3_aa: CSVDRSAGSYGYTF

v_call: TRBV18
clone_size: few
d_call: TRBD1
j_call: TRBJ1-2
cdr3_nt: TGTGCCAGCGGAACAGGACAGGCTTTCTATGGCTACACCTTC
cdr3_aa: CASGTGQAFYGYTF

v_call: TRBV30
clone_size: .
d_call: TRBD2
j_call: TRBJ2-3
cdr3_nt: TGTGCCTGGAGTGTACAAGCGGGGGGGCCGAATTTT
cdr3_aa: CAWSVQAGGPNF

v_call: TRBV7-8
clone_size: .
d_call: .
j_call: TRBJ1-6
cdr3_nt: TGTGCCAGCACCCCAAGAGGCTCCTATAATTCACCCCTCCACTTT
cdr3_aa: CASTPRGSYNSPLHF

v_call: TRBV19
clone_size: .
d_call: .
j_call: TRBJ2-7
cdr3_nt: TGTGCCAGTAGTGCGGCGGGACGGGCCAGGTACGAGCAGTACTTC
cdr3_aa: CASSAAGRARYEQYF

v_call: TRBV5-6
clone_size: once
d_call: .
j_call: TRBJ1-6
cdr3_nt: TGTGCCAGCAGCGGAATGGGACAAACAAACAATTCACCCCTCCACTTT
cdr3_aa: CASSGMGQTNNSPLHF

v_call: TRBV7-2
clone_size: .
d_call: .
j_call: TRBJ1-3
cdr3_nt: TGTGCCAGCAGCTTAGAAGGCGGGGGGAACACCATATATTTT
cdr3_aa: CASSLEGGGNTIYF

v_call: TRBV18
clone_size: .
d_call: .
j_call: TRBJ1-5
cdr3_nt: TGTGCCAGCTCACCGCAGGGTGGCAATCAGCCCCAGCATTTT
cdr3_aa: CASSPQGGNQPQHF

v_call: TRBV7-9
clone_size: .
d_call: TRBD1
j_call: TRBJ2-1
cdr3_nt: TGTGCCAGCAGCGAGCAGGGGGCGGTCTACAATGAGCAGTTCTTC
cdr3_aa: CASSEQGAVYNEQFF

v_call: TRBV30
clone_size: .
d_call: TRBD1
j_call: TRBJ2-7
cdr3_nt: TGTGCCTGGAAACCGGGACAGGAGACCTACGAGCAGTACTTC
cdr3_aa: CAWKPGQETYEQYF

v_call: TRBV6-5
clone_size: .
d_call: .
j_call: TRBJ1-1
cdr3_nt: TGTGCCAGCAGTTCCACGGGTGGCACTGAAGCTTTCTTT
cdr3_aa: CASSSTGGTEAFF

v_call: TRBV5-1
clone_size: .
d_call: .
j_call: TRBJ1-1
cdr3_nt: TGCGCCAGCAGCTTACAGGGAAGGACTGAAGCTTTCTTT
cdr3_aa: CASSLQGRTEAFF

v_call: TRBV6-2/TRBV6-3
clone_size: .
d_call: .
j_call: TRBJ1-5
cdr3_nt: TGTGCCAGCAGTTCTTTTGGTCAGGACAATCAGCCCCAGCATTTT
cdr3_aa: CASSSFGQDNQPQHF

v_call: TRBV6-4
clone_size: .
d_call: .
j_call: TRBJ2-3
cdr3_nt: TGTGCCAGCAGTAGTGGCTCCTCAGGAGATACGCAGTATTTT
cdr3_aa: CASSSGSSGDTQYF

v_call: TRBV5-1
clone_size: once
d_call: .
j_call: TRBJ1-1
cdr3_nt: TGCGCCAGCAGCCCGTCGGGCAGGGATCCCTTCGACGCTGAAGCTTTCTTT
cdr3_aa: CASSPSGRDPFDAEAFF

v_call: TRBV6-5
clone_size: .
d_call: .
j_call: TRBJ2-3
cdr3_nt: TGTGCCAGCTCGTTAGTCCCCGCAGATACGCAGTATTTT
cdr3_aa: CASSLVPADTQYF

v_call: TRBV5-5
clone_size: .
d_call: TRBD2
j_call: TRBJ2-7
cdr3_nt: TGTGCCAGCAGCTTGTGGAAGCGGGGGGCCCCTATCGGGCAGTACTTC
cdr3_aa: CASSLWKRGAPIGQYF

v_call: TRBV7-9
clone_size: once
d_call: TRBD1
j_call: TRBJ1-4
cdr3_nt: TGTGCCAGCAGCTTAGGGGACAGAATCGACGAAAAACTGTTTTTT
cdr3_aa: CASSLGDRIDEKLFF

v_call: TRBV20-1
clone_size: .
d_call: TRBD2
j_call: TRBJ2-5
cdr3_nt: TGCAGTCAAGCGGGGGTCGAGACCCAGTACTTC
cdr3_aa: CSQAGVETQYF

v_call: TRBV5-1
clone_size: .
d_call: .
j_call: TRBJ1-1
cdr3_nt: TGCGCCAGCAGTCGGGGGGATCGGAACACTGAAGCTTTCTTT
cdr3_aa: CASSRGDRNTEAFF

v_call: TRBV27
clone_size: .
d_call: TRBD1
j_call: TRBJ1-2
cdr3_nt: TGTGCCAGCAGCAGGACAGGCGACGACTATGGCTACACCTTC
cdr3_aa: CASSRTGDDYGYTF

v_call: TRBV9
clone_size: .
d_call: TRBD1
j_call: TRBJ1-3
cdr3_nt: TGTGCCAGCAGCGTAAGGGGGGACAGGGGCATTTACGGAAACACCATATATTTT
cdr3_aa: CASSVRGDRGIYGNTIYF

v_call: TRBV7-9
clone_size: .
d_call: TRBD1
j_call: TRBJ1-6
cdr3_nt: TGTGCCAGCAGCAGAACCGGGACAGGGGGTGGGTCACCCCTCCACTTT
cdr3_aa: CASSRTGTGGGSPLHF

v_call: TRBV25-1
clone_size: .
d_call: TRBD1
j_call: TRBJ2-4
cdr3_nt: TGTGCCAGCAGTGAGCCAGGGGGAGCCAAAAACATTCAGTACTTC
cdr3_aa: CASSEPGGAKNIQYF

v_call: TRBV3-1/TRBV3-2
clone_size: .
d_call: TRBD1
j_call: TRBJ1-5
cdr3_nt: TGTGCCAGCAGCCAAGGACAGGGAGGAGGTCAGCCCCAGCATTTT
cdr3_aa: CASSQGQGGGQPQHF

v_call: TRBV12-5
clone_size: once
d_call: TRBD1
j_call: TRBJ1-6
cdr3_nt: TGTGCTAGTGGTTACCTAGGACAGGGGGAGGTATCTTCACCCCTCCACTTT
cdr3_aa: CASGYLGQGEVSSPLHF

v_call: TRBV6-1
clone_size: .
d_call: .
j_call: TRBJ1-5
cdr3_nt: TGTGCCAGCAGTGAAGCTTTGATCTATGACAGAAATCAGCCCCAGCATTTT
cdr3_aa: CASSEALIYDRNQPQHF

v_call: TRBV7-9
clone_size: once
d_call: .
j_call: TRBJ2-3
cdr3_nt: TGTGCCAGCAGCCCTCTGCGGGGATACACAGATACGCAGTATTTT
cdr3_aa: CASSPLRGYTDTQYF

v_call: TRBV13
clone_size: .
d_call: TRBD2
j_call: TRBJ2-3
cdr3_nt: TGTGCCAGCAGCTTTGGGCGGGGGGGCAGAGATACGCAGTATTTT
cdr3_aa: CASSFGRGGRDTQYF

v_call: TRBV7-8
clone_size: few
d_call: .
j_call: TRBJ1-5
cdr3_nt: TGTGCCAGCAGCTTAGAGACAGTTATAGGTCAGCCCCAGCATTTT
cdr3_aa: CASSLETVIGQPQHF

v_call: TRBV7-9
clone_size: .
d_call: TRBD1
j_call: TRBJ1-4
cdr3_nt: TGTGCCAGCAGCTCTCGGACAGGGGAAACTAATGAAAAACTGTTTTTT
cdr3_aa: CASSSRTGETNEKLFF

v_call: TRBV6-6
clone_size: .
d_call: TRBD1
j_call: TRBJ2-7
cdr3_nt: TGTGCCATTGACGGACAGGGCTACGAGCAGTACTTC
cdr3_aa: CAIDGQGYEQYF

v_call: TRBV27
clone_size: .
d_call: .
j_call: TRBJ1-1
cdr3_nt: TGTGCCAGCTTGAACAGGTTGAACACTGAAGCTTTCTTT
cdr3_aa: CASLNRLNTEAFF

v_call: TRBV6-4
clone_size: .
d_call: .
j_call: TRBJ2-1
cdr3_nt: TGTGCCAGCAGCCCTACCGGCAATGAGCAGTTCTTC
cdr3_aa: CASSPTGNEQFF

v_call: TRBV9
clone_size: .
d_call: .
j_call: TRBJ2-2
cdr3_nt: TGTGCCAGCAGCGCGGGAGTCAAGGGGCACACCGGGGAGCTGTTTTTT
cdr3_aa: CASSAGVKGHTGELFF

v_call: TRBV13
clone_size: .
d_call: .
j_call: TRBJ2-7
cdr3_nt: TGTGCCAGCAGCCCGAGACTCAGCTCCTACGAGCAGTACTTC
cdr3_aa: CASSPRLSSYEQYF

v_call: TRBV6-1
clone_size: .
d_call: .
j_call: TRBJ2-3
cdr3_nt: TGTGCCAGCAGTGAAGGGTGGCCACCCTCCCGAAATACGCAGTATTTT
cdr3_aa: CASSEGWPPSRNTQYF

v_call: TRBV7-9
clone_size: .
d_call: .
j_call: TRBJ2-7
cdr3_nt: TGTGCCAGCGCCGACCCTTGGAGCGAGCAGTACTTC
cdr3_aa: CASADPWSEQYF

v_call: TRBV25-1
clone_size: .
d_call: TRBD1
j_call: TRBJ1-6
cdr3_nt: TGTGCCAGCAGGCAACAGGGGGCAAGTAATTCACCCCTCCACTTT
cdr3_aa: CASRQQGASNSPLHF

v_call: TRBV6-1
clone_size: .
d_call: TRBD1
j_call: TRBJ1-1
cdr3_nt: TGTGCCAGCAGTGAAATAGAACAGGGGGCGGGTAACACTGAAGCTTTCTTT
cdr3_aa: CASSEIEQGAGNTEAFF

v_call: TRBV12-5
clone_size: .
d_call: .
j_call: TRBJ1-4
cdr3_nt: TGTGCTAGTGGTTTGGTACGAGGTCAGGGAGGGGAAAAACTGTTTTTT
cdr3_aa: CASGLVRGQGGEKLFF

v_call: TRBV24-1
clone_size: .
d_call: .
j_call: TRBJ1-5
cdr3_nt: TGTGCCACCAGCGACAGTAGCAATCAGCCCCAGCATTTT
cdr3_aa: CATSDSSNQPQHF

v_call: TRBV10-2
clone_size: .
d_call: .
j_call: TRBJ2-7
cdr3_nt: TGCGCCAGCACTGCTGAGGGGGGGGGCTACGAGCAGTACTTC
cdr3_aa: CASTAEGGGYEQYF

v_call: TRBV14
clone_size: .
d_call: .
j_call: TRBJ1-6
cdr3_nt: TGTGCCAGCAGCCAATCCCGCCCTATCGCTAATTCACCCCTCCACTTT
cdr3_aa: CASSQSRPIANSPLHF

v_call: TRBV24-1
clone_size: .
d_call: .
j_call: TRBJ2-1
cdr3_nt: TGTGCCACCAGTGACGAGGGTAGGGCCTACAATGAGCAGTTCTTC
cdr3_aa: CATSDEGRAYNEQFF

v_call: TRBV19
clone_size: .
d_call: .
j_call: TRBJ2-7
cdr3_nt: TGTGCCAGTAGTGTTTTGCAGGGCTACGAGCAGTACTTC
cdr3_aa: CASSVLQGYEQYF

v_call: TRBV30
clone_size: .
d_call: .
j_call: TRBJ1-2
cdr3_nt: TGTGCCTGGAGACCATCACCCTACTCGGGCTACACCTTC
cdr3_aa: CAWRPSPYSGYTF